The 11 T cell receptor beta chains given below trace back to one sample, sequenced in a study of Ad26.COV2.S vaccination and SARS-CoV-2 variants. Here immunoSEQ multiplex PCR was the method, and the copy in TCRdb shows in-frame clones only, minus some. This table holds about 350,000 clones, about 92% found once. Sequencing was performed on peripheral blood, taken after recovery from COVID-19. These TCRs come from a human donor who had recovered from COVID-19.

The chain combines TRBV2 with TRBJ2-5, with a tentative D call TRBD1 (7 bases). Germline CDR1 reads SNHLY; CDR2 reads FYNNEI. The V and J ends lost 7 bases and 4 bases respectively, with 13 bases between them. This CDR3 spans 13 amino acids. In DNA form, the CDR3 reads TGTGCCAGCAAACGACAGGGAGGAGAGACCCAGTACTTC. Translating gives CASKRQGGETQYF.

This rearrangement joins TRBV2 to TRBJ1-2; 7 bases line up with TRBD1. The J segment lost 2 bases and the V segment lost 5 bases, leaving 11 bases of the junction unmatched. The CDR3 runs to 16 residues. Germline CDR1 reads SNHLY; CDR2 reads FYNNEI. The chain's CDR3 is CASSNTLGGGNYGYTF. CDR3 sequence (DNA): TGTGCCAGCAGTAACACCCTCGGAGGGGGCAACTATGGCTACACCTTC.

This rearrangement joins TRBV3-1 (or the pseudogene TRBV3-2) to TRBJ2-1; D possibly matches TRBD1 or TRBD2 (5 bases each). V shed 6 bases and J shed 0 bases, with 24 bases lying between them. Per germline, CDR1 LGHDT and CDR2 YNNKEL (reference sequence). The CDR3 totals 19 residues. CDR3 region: CASRQLDRLTKSSYNEQFF. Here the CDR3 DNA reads TGTGCCAGCAGGCAACTAGACAGACTGACCAAGAGCTCCTACAATGAGCAGTTCTTC.

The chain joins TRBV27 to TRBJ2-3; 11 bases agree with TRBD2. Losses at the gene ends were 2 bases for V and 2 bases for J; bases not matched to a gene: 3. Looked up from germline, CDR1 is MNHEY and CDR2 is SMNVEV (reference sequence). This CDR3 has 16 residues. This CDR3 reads CASSLLAGGPTDTQYF. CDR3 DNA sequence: TGTGCCAGCAGTTTACTAGCGGGGGGACCCACAGATACGCAGTATTTT.

The CDR3: CASSIGTASYEQYF. The CDR3 DNA reads TGTGCCAGTAGTATCGGGACCGCTTCATACGAGCAGTACTTC. The V gene is TRBV19, the J gene TRBJ2-7; D is perhaps TRBD1 or TRBD2 (5 bases each). Trimming removed 3 bases at V and 4 bases at J, with 13 bases between. This CDR3 region has 14 residues. Germline V gives CDR1 LNHDA, CDR2 SQIVND (reference sequence).

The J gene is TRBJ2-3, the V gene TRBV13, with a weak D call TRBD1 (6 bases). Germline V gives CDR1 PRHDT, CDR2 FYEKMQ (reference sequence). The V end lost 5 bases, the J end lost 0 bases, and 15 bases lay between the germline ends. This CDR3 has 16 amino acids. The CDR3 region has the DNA TGTGCCAGCAGCGGGCCGACAGGCGTTAGCACAGATACGCAGTATTTT. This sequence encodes CASSGPTGVSTDTQYF.

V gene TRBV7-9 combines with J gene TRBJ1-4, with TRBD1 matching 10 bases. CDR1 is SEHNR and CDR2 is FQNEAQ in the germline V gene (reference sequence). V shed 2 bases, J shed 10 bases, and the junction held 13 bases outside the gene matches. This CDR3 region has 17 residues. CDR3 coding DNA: TGTGCCAGCAGCTTAACGGGTGGACAGGGGGTATTCGGAAAACTGTTTTTT. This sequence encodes CASSLTGGQGVFGKLFF. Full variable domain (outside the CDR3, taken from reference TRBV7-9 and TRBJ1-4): DTGVSQNPRHKITKRGQNVTFRCDPISEHNRLYWYRQTLGQGPEFLTYFQNEAQLEKSRLLSDRFSAERPKGSFSTLEIQRTEQGDSAMYLCASSLTGGQGVFGKLFFGSGTQLSVL.

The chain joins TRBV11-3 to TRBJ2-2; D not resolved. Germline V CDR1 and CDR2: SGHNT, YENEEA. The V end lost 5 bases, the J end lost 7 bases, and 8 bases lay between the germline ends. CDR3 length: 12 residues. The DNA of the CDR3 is TGTGCCAGCAGCCCATCCCGCGGGGAGCTGTTTTTT. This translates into CASSPSRGELFF.

The CDR3 DNA is TGTGCCAGCTCAATTAGCGGGCTCAGCACAGATACGCAGTATTTT. Encoded protein: CASSISGLSTDTQYF. V and J are TRBV18 and TRBJ2-3; 7 positions agree with TRBD2. The CDR3 sequence is 15 residues long. Germline CDR1 reads KGHSH; CDR2 reads LQKENI. V was clipped by 5 bases and J by 0 bases; unmatched bases: 5. The full variable domain, completed using reference TRBV18 and TRBJ2-3, is NAGVMQNPRHLVRRRGQEARLRCSPMKGHSHVYWYRQLPEEGLKFMVYLQKENIIDESGMPKERFSAEFPKEGPSILRIQQVVRGDSAAYFCASSISGLSTDTQYFGPGTRLTVL.

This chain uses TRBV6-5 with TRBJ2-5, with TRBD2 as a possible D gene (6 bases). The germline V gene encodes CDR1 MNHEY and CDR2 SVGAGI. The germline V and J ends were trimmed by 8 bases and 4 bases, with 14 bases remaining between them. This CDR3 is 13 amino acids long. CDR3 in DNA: TGTGCCAGCCGAGGGGCGGGGAGAGAGACCCAGTACTTC. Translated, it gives CASRGAGRETQYF.

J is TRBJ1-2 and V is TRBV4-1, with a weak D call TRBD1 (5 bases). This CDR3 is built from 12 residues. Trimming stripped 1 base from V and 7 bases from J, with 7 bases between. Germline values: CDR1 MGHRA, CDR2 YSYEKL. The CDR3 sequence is CASSQVGLGYTF. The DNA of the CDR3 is TGCGCCAGCAGCCAAGTGGGACTTGGCTACACCTTC.